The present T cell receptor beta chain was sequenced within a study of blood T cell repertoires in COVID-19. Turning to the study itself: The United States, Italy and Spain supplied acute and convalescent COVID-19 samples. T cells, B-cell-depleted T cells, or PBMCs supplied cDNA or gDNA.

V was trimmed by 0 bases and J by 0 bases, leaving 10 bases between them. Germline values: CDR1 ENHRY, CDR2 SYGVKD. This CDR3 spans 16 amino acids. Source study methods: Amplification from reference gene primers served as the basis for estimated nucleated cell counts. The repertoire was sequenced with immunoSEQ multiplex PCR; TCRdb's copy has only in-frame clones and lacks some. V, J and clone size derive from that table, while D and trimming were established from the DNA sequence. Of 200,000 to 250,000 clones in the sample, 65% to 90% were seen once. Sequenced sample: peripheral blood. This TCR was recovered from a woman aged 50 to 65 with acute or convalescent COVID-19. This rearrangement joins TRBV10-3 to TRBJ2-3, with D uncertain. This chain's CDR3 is CAISESGVRSTDTQYF. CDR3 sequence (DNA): TGTGCCATCAGTGAGTCAGGAGTACGAAGCACAGATACGCAGTATTTT.